Sequencing of this T cell receptor beta chain was carried out in a study of blood T cell repertoires in COVID-19. TCRdb's copy holds only in-frame clones and misses some; the assay was immunoSEQ multiplex PCR. The data contain 250,000 to 400,000 clones, around 90% of them singletons. The CDR3 has 15 amino acids. From germline, CDR1 is LNHDA and CDR2 SQIVND (reference sequence). Deletions cut 5 bases from V and 0 bases from J, with 11 bases between. The specimen was peripheral blood. The TCR was taken from a young woman with COVID-19, enrolled during active disease. The chain recombines TRBV19 with TRBJ2-1; D not certain. The CDR3 here is CASSPDSSSYNEQFF. The DNA for the CDR3 is TGTGCCAGTAGTCCCGACTCAAGCTCCTACAATGAGCAGTTCTTC. Full variable domain (outside the CDR3, taken from reference TRBV19 and TRBJ2-1): DGGITQSPKYLFRKEGQNVTLSCEQNLNHDAMYWYRQDPGQGLRLIYYSQIVNDFQKGDIAEGYSVSREKKESFPLTVTSAQKNPTAFYLCASSPDSSSYNEQFFGPGTRLTVL.